Listed here is a single TCR beta chain. The antigen is unknown. CDR3 length: 16 residues. Germline loops: CDR1 SGDLS, CDR2 YYNGEE. V was clipped by 2 bases and J by 5 bases; unmatched bases: 6. This sample is drawn from a study of CD8+CD57+ T cells in acquired aplastic anemia. Study background: Where healthy donors were concerned, CD4+ cells averaged approximately 11 million reads. Broader study findings: Patients and controls shared some 29 CD8+ CDR3 sequences, which appeared highly expressed in patients and within their immunodominant clones.

CDR3 and TCR beta VDJ profiling relied on a genomic DNA template. TCRdb processed the reads anew with MiXCR; each CDR3 protein has one entry. The sample lists roughly 81,000 distinct CDR3 sequences, 40% to 55% occurring once. The chain employs TRBV9 and TRBJ2-1; 11 bases are a match to TRBD2. Sequenced material: sorted CD4+, CD8+, or CD8+CD57+ T cells (not recorded which) from PBMCs. This receptor was identified in a human donor in good health, serving as a control. The CDR3 sequence: CASSVSGGAADNEQFF. For the CDR3, the DNA is TGTGCCAGCAGCGTTAGCGGGGGGGCCGCCGACAATGAGCAGTTCTTC.